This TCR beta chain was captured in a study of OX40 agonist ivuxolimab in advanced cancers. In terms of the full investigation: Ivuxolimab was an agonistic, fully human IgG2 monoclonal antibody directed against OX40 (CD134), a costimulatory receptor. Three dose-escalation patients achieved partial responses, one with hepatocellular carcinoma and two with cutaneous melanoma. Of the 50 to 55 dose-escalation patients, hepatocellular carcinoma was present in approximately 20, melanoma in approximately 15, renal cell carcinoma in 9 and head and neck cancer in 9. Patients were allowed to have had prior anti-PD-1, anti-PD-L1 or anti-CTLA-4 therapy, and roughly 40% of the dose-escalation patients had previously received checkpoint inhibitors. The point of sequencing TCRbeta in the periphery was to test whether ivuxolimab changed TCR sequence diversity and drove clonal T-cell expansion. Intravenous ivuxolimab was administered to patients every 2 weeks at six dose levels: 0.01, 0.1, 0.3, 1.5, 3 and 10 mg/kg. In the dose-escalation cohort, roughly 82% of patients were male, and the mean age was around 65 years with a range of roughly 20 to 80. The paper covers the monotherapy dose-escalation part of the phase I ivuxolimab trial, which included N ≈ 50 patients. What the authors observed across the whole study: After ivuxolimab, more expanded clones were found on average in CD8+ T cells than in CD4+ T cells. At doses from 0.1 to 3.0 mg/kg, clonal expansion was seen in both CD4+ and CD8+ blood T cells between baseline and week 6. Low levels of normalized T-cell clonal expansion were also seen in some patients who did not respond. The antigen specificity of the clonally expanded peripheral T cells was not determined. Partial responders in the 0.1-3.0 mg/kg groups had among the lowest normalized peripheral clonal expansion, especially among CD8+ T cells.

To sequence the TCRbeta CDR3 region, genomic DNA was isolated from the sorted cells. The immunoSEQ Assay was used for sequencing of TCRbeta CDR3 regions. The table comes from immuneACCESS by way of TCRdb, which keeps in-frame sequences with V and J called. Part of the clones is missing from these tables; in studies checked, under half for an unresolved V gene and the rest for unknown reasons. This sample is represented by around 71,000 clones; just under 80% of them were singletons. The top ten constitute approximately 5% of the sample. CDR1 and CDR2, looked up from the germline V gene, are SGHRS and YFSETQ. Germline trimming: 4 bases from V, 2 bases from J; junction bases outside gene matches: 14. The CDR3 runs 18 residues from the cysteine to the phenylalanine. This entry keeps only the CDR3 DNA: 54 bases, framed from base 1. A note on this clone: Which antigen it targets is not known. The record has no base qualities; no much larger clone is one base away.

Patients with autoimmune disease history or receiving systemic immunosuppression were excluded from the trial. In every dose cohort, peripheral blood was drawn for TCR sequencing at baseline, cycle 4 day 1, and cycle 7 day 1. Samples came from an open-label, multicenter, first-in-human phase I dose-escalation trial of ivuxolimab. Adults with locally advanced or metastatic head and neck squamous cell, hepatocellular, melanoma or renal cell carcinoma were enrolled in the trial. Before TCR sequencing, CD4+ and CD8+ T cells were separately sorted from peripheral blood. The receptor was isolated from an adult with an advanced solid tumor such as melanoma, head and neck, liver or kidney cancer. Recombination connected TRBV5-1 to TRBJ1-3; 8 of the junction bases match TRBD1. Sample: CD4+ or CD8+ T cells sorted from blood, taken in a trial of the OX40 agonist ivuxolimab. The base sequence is TGCGCCAGCAGCCCCGGACAGGGAGCAATATACACTGGAAACACCATATATTTT. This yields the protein CASSPGQGAIYTGNTIYF.